The rows below give T cell receptor beta chains drawn from one sample of a study of long-term antiretroviral therapy in people with HIV. Assay: immunoSEQ multiplex PCR; the TCRdb copy retains only in-frame clones and omits some. The sample yields roughly 28,000 clones, around 90% seen once. The sequences come from unsorted PBMCs, collected 1.8 years after starting antiretroviral therapy. Receptors originate from a young woman with HIV. CDR3s include the opening cysteine and the closing phenylalanine or tryptophan.

J gene,V gene,CDR3 protein
TRBJ2-7,TRBV7-8,CASSLGFVGVQRTYEQYF
TRBJ1-2,TRBV27,CASSLDRGLGLYGYTF
TRBJ1-3,TRBV21-1,CASSKEGQRPSGNTIYF
TRBJ2-2,TRBV4-3,CASSQGTYTGELFF
TRBJ1-1,TRBV28,CASSTDTGGAGEAFF
TRBJ2-7,TRBV5-6,CASPWGGSYEQYF
TRBJ1-5,TRBV5-8,CASSWDRGLGFSNQPQHF
TRBJ2-7,TRBV27,CASSREPSYEQYF
TRBJ2-1,TRBV9,CASSGGRNEQFF
TRBJ2-2,TRBV7-8,CASSPGGRGTGELFF
TRBJ2-5,TRBV2,CASRLDSGFRGTQYF
TRBJ1-5,TRBV18,CASSPSADRHFYSNQPQHF
TRBJ2-7,TRBV10-3,CAISDVGGKEREQYF
TRBJ2-7,TRBV10-3,CAATTDGSYEQYF
TRBJ2-7,TRBV13,CASSPGPGTSGSSYEQYF
TRBJ2-5,TRBV25-1,CASSDWGGPDQETQYF
TRBJ2-5,TRBV5-8,CASSSGQATFETQYF
TRBJ2-1,TRBV21-1,CASSLNSGRENEQFF
TRBJ2-3,TRBV6-4,CASSATSEFSDTQYF
TRBJ2-1,TRBV11-3,CASSLDSAGEQFF
TRBJ1-5,TRBV5-8,CASNSWPQHF
TRBJ2-3,TRBV20-1,CSADSLDTQYF
TRBJ2-3,TRBV21-1,CASSPPEAGNTDTQYF
TRBJ2-1,TRBV7-3,CASSLSGLAGISYNEQFF
TRBJ2-7,TRBV19,CASSASGSSYEQYF
TRBJ2-7,TRBV6-1,CASSKGGPEQYF
TRBJ1-2,TRBV7-3,CASSSLGQVFYGYTF